Listed below are T cell receptor beta chains from one sample, sequenced in a study of cytomegalovirus exposure and HLA in healthy donors. TCRdb keeps only in-frame clones here, not all; method: immunoSEQ multiplex PCR. The data contain around 120,000 clones, approximately 80% of them singletons. Sequenced: PBMCs. The receptor set was obtained from a woman in her thirties or forties in good health and CMV-seronegative. Both conserved end residues are part of each CDR3. D genes are given only for firm matches. For some rows the clone size is stated as once, few or many, or as a class when expanded; others skip it.

d_gene	v_gene	len	abundance	j_gene	CDR3aa	CDR3nt
TRBD1	TRBV27	14	NA	TRBJ1-6	CASTSGQFNSPLHF	TGTGCCAGCACCTCGGGACAGTTTAATTCACCCCTCCACTTT
TRBD2	TRBV4-2	20	NA	TRBJ2-3	CASSQDRSAGPNFGGDTQYF	TGTGCCAGCAGCCAAGATAGGTCGGCAGGGCCCAATTTCGGGGGGGATACGCAGTATTTT
NA	TRBV9	17	NA	TRBJ2-7	CASSVEGGGGWAYEQYF	TGTGCCAGCAGCGTAGAGGGGGGGGGAGGTTGGGCCTACGAGCAGTACTTC
NA	TRBV18	14	NA	TRBJ2-7	CASSPDGSSYEQYF	TGTGCCAGCTCACCCGACGGGAGCTCCTACGAGCAGTACTTC
NA	TRBV11-2	13	NA	TRBJ2-5	CASSFRRQETQYF	TGTGCCAGCAGCTTCCGCAGACAAGAGACCCAGTACTTC
TRBD1	TRBV19	16	NA	TRBJ1-1	CASSIGTGGSGSEAFF	TGTGCCAGTAGTATCGGGACAGGGGGCTCGGGCTCTGAAGCTTTCTTT
TRBD2	TRBV5-1	16	NA	TRBJ2-7	CASSLVSGGPGHEQYF	TGCGCCAGCAGCTTGGTATCGGGAGGGCCGGGCCACGAGCAGTACTTC
TRBD1	TRBV19	16	NA	TRBJ2-5	CASSSQGTGLQETQYF	TGTGCCAGTAGTTCACAAGGGACAGGCCTTCAAGAGACCCAGTACTTC
TRBD1	TRBV15	15	few	TRBJ2-1	CATSRGGQGAGEQFF	TGTGCCACCAGCAGAGGGGGACAGGGGGCGGGTGAGCAGTTCTTC
NA	TRBV7-3	13	NA	TRBJ2-1	CASSLSGPNEQFF	TGTGCCAGCAGCTTGAGCGGGCCCAATGAGCAGTTCTTC
NA	TRBV5-4	16	NA	TRBJ2-3	CASSPVATGRMDTQYF	TGTGCCAGCAGCCCGGTCGCGACGGGAAGGATGGATACGCAGTATTTT
NA	TRBV5-1	14	NA	TRBJ2-4	CASSSQGTKNSQYF	TGCGCCAGCAGCTCACAGGGAACCAAAAACAGTCAGTACTTC
NA	TRBV18	13	NA	TRBJ1-1	CASSPLGDTEAFF	TGTGCCAGCTCACCATTAGGGGACACTGAAGCTTTCTTT
TRBD1	TRBV18	16	NA	TRBJ2-5	CASSREQRGQGETQYF	TGTGCCAGCTCACGTGAACAGAGGGGGCAGGGGGAGACCCAGTACTTC
NA	TRBV21-1	12	NA	TRBJ1-6	CASSITRPPLHF	TGTGCCAGCTCCATTACGAGGCCACCCCTCCACTTT
TRBD1	TRBV5-1	15	NA	TRBJ1-1	CASSLTGGSNTEAFF	TGCGCCAGCAGCTTAACAGGGGGGTCGAACACTGAAGCTTTCTTT
TRBD2	TRBV7-6	13	NA	TRBJ2-1	CASSLGTRGEQFF	TGTGCCAGCAGCTTAGGGACTAGGGGTGAGCAGTTCTTC
NA	TRBV27	13	NA	TRBJ2-2	CASSFAGTGELFF	TGTGCCAGCAGTTTTGCGGGGACCGGGGAGCTGTTTTTT
NA	TRBV27	14	NA	TRBJ1-4	CASSFGSTNEKLFF	TGTGCCAGCAGTTTTGGCTCAACTAATGAAAAACTGTTTTTT
NA	TRBV6-1	13	NA	TRBJ2-3	CALRGASTDTQYF	TGTGCCCTCCGGGGGGCTAGCACAGATACGCAGTATTTT
TRBD2	TRBV28	14	NA	TRBJ2-7	CASSSSGGNYEQYF	TGTGCCAGCAGTTCGTCGGGAGGGAACTACGAGCAGTACTTC
NA	TRBV25-1	15	NA	TRBJ2-3	CANNPGPPVADTQYF	TGTGCCAACAACCCAGGGCCCCCCGTGGCAGATACGCAGTATTTT
NA	TRBV30	15	NA	TRBJ1-4	CAWRGDGGAPEKLFF	TGTGCCTGGAGGGGGGATGGGGGGGCCCCCGAAAAACTGTTTTTT
NA	TRBV29-1	14	NA	TRBJ2-7	CSVDGGSGLEEQYF	TGCAGCGTTGATGGGGGGAGTGGATTAGAGGAGCAGTACTTC
NA	TRBV5-5	14	NA	TRBJ1-1	CASSLDRGFTEAFF	TGTGCCAGCAGCTTGGATCGGGGGTTCACTGAAGCTTTCTTT
NA	TRBV9	13	NA	TRBJ2-7	CASSSDSSYEQYF	TGTGCCAGCAGCTCGGACAGCTCCTACGAGCAGTACTTC
NA	TRBV19	13	NA	TRBJ1-5	CASSEQAPQPQHF	TGTGCCAGTAGTGAACAGGCCCCTCAGCCCCAGCATTTT
NA	TRBV12-5	14	NA	TRBJ2-1	CASGLGPLANEQFF	TGTGCTAGTGGTTTGGGACCCTTAGCCAATGAGCAGTTCTTC
NA	TRBV25-1	12	once	TRBJ2-7	CASSQDSYEQYF	TGTGCCAGCAGTCAGGACAGTTACGAGCAGTACTTC
TRBD2	TRBV13	16	NA	TRBJ2-6	CASSLSGGPGANGLTF	TGTGCCAGCAGCCTCTCGGGGGGGCCAGGGGCCAACGGCCTGACTTTC
NA	TRBV21-1	18	NA	TRBJ1-3	CASSKGYGPEDSGNTIYF	TGTGCCAGCAGCAAAGGATATGGGCCAGAAGACTCTGGAAACACCATATATTTT
TRBD1	TRBV30	15	NA	TRBJ2-6	CAWSPRQGGSGVLTF	TGTGCCTGGAGTCCGAGACAGGGGGGCTCGGGGGTCCTGACTTTC
NA	TRBV28	13	NA	TRBJ2-7	CASSLGTFYEQYF	TGTGCCAGCAGTTTGGGGACTTTCTACGAGCAGTACTTC
TRBD2	TRBV2	17	few	TRBJ2-1	CASSEAPSGGAGDEQFF	TGTGCCAGCAGTGAAGCACCCAGCGGGGGGGCGGGGGATGAGCAGTTCTTC
NA	TRBV6-5	15	NA	TRBJ1-1	CASSYSGGLNTEAFF	TGTGCCAGCAGTTACTCGGGGGGTTTGAACACTGAAGCTTTCTTT
TRBD1	TRBV13	14	few	TRBJ1-3	CASSRMTGLDTIYF	TGTGCCAGCAGCCGGATGACAGGGTTAGACACCATATATTTT
TRBD2	TRBV29-1	13	NA	TRBJ2-7	CSVEVAGGSEQYF	TGCAGCGTGGAAGTAGCGGGGGGTAGCGAGCAGTACTTC
TRBD1	TRBV5-1	15	NA	TRBJ1-5	CASSPTTGVGQPQHF	TGCGCCAGCAGCCCAACTACAGGGGTCGGTCAGCCCCAGCATTTT
TRBD1	TRBV15	15	NA	TRBJ1-5	CATSEDRGRNQPQHF	TGTGCCACCAGCGAGGACAGGGGGCGGAATCAGCCCCAGCATTTT
TRBD1	TRBV10-2	17	once	TRBJ2-5	CASSGVRDRGIQEAQYF	TGCGCCAGCAGTGGCGTTAGAGACAGGGGAATCCAAGAGGCCCAGTACTTC
NA	TRBV2	16	NA	TRBJ2-1	CASSEAWGGPLNEQFF	TGTGCCAGCAGTGAAGCGTGGGGGGGGCCCTTGAATGAGCAGTTCTTC
TRBD1	TRBV5-1	13	NA	TRBJ1-6	CASSDRGFSPLHF	TGCGCCAGCAGCGACAGGGGATTTTCACCCCTCCACTTT
NA	TRBV27	15	NA	TRBJ1-5	CASSTQGAINQPQHF	TGTGCCAGCAGCACACAGGGAGCAATCAATCAGCCCCAGCATTTT
NA	TRBV4-1	15	NA	TRBJ1-1	CASSQEGEGNTEAFF	TGCGCCAGCAGCCAAGAGGGGGAGGGGAACACTGAAGCTTTCTTT
TRBD2	TRBV28	16	NA	TRBJ2-7	CASSLPPGLGGYEQYF	TGTGCCAGCAGTTTGCCACCGGGACTAGGAGGTTACGAGCAGTACTTC
NA	TRBV5-4	14	NA	TRBJ2-7	CASSLRSGIDEQYF	TGTGCCAGCAGCTTGCGATCTGGCATCGACGAGCAGTACTTC
NA	TRBV4-1	14	once	TRBJ1-1	CASSQDPRGTEAFF	TGCGCCAGCAGCCAAGATCCCAGGGGTACTGAAGCTTTCTTT
TRBD2	TRBV10-3	17	NA	TRBJ2-1	CAISARGGRSLDNEQFF	TGTGCCATCAGCGCACGGGGGGGCCGCTCTCTCGACAATGAGCAGTTCTTC
NA	TRBV5-6	14	few	TRBJ1-2	CASSLLGGSAGYTF	TGTGCCAGCAGCTTGTTAGGAGGGTCCGCTGGCTACACCTTC
NA	TRBV9	15	NA	TRBJ1-1	CASSAIQRLNTEAFF	TGTGCCAGCAGCGCTATACAGAGACTGAACACTGAAGCTTTCTTT
TRBD1	TRBV7-9	14	NA	TRBJ1-2	CASSQTGGIYGHTF	TGTGCCAGCAGCCAGACAGGGGGAATCTATGGCCACACCTTC
TRBD1	TRBV27	12	NA	TRBJ2-7	CASQGASYEQYF	TGTGCCAGCCAGGGGGCATCCTACGAGCAGTACTTC
NA	TRBV15	16	few	TRBJ1-4	CATSRERAHGNEKLFF	TGTGCCACCAGCAGAGAGCGGGCGCACGGTAATGAAAAACTGTTTTTT
TRBD1	TRBV27	14	NA	TRBJ1-6	CASSRAGGPPPLHF	TGTGCCAGCAGTAGAGCAGGGGGCCCCCCACCCCTCCACTTT
NA	TRBV28	16	NA	TRBJ1-2	CASSLTGEGANYGYTF	TGTGCCAGCAGTCTAACAGGTGAAGGAGCTAACTATGGCTACACCTTC
TRBD1	TRBV29-1	14	NA	TRBJ1-2	CSVEVQGARIGYTF	TGCAGCGTTGAAGTCCAGGGGGCCAGGATCGGCTACACCTTC
NA	TRBV5-1	15	NA	TRBJ1-5	CASSLEGYSNQPQHF	TGCGCCAGCAGCTTGGAGGGGTATAGCAATCAGCCCCAGCATTTT
TRBD1	TRBV13	16	NA	TRBJ1-3	CASSDPDRGSGNTIYF	TGTGCCAGCAGCGACCCGGACAGGGGCTCTGGAAACACCATATATTTT
NA	TRBV28	15	NA	TRBJ1-3	CASSLPGTYGNTIYF	TGTGCCAGCAGTCTACCAGGGACATATGGAAACACCATATATTTT
TRBD1	TRBV19	15	once	TRBJ1-5	CASSAVTGSHQPQHF	TGTGCCAGTAGTGCTGTGACAGGGTCTCATCAGCCCCAGCATTTT